In its sample, the clone carrying this T cell receptor beta chain was seen many times. This CDR3 is also generated by other DNA sequences in the sample. This entry comes from a study of shared clonotypes between healthy human individuals. The table came from immunoSEQ multiplex PCR; TCRdb's copy has only in-frame clones and leaves some out. The top ten hold 1.5% to 2% of the sample, which has approximately 740,000 clones, about 74% seen once. Trimming took off 3 bases at V and 8 bases at J, with 5 bases between the two ends. The length of the CDR3 is 11 residues. Germline V lookup: CDR1 SNHLY, CDR2 FYNNEI.

This TCR derives from a woman in her twenties or thirties in good health. The sequenced sample consisted of memory CD4+ T cells sorted from blood. The subset here: CD45RA-negative fraction. The chain is built from TRBV2 and TRBJ2-1; no clear D. The CDR3 DNA reads TGTGCCAGCAGTGAGCGACATGAGCAGTTCTTC. This encodes CASSERHEQFF. The complete variable domain, with remaining parts taken from reference TRBV2 and TRBJ2-1, reads EPEVTQTPSHQVTQMGQEVILRCVPISNHLYFYWYRQILGQKVEFLVSFYNNEISEKSEIFDDQFSVERPDGSNFTLKIRSTKLEDSAMYFCASSERHEQFFGPGTRLTVL.